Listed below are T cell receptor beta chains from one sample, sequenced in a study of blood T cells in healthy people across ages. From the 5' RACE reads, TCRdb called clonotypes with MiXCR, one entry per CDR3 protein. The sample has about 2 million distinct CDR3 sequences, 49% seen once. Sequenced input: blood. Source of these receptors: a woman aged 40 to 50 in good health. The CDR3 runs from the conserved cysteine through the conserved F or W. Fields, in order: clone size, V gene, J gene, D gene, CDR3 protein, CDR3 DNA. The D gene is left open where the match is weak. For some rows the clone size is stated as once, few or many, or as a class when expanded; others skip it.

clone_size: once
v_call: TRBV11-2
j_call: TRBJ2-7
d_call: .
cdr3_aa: CASSVQVIDEQYF
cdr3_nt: TGTGCCAGCAGCGTACAGGTTATCGACGAGCAGTACTTC

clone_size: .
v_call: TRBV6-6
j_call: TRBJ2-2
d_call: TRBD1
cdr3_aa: CASSPRDRGSGELFF
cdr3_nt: TGTGCCAGCAGTCCAAGGGACAGGGGATCCGGGGAGCTGTTTTTT

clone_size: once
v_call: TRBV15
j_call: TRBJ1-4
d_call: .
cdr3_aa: CATSRQQRLAVKLNEKLFF
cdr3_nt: TGTGCCACCAGCAGACAACAGCGACTGGCCGTCAAGCTTAATGAAAAACTGTTTTTT

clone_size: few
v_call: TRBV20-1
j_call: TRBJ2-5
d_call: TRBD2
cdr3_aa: CSASRAGGVQETQYF
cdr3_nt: TGCAGTGCTAGTCGAGCGGGGGGCGTCCAAGAGACCCAGTACTTC

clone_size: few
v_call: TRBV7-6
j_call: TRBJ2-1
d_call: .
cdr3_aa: CASSSGRFGGTYNEQFF
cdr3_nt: TGTGCCAGCAGCTCGGGTAGGTTCGGGGGAACCTACAATGAGCAGTTCTTC

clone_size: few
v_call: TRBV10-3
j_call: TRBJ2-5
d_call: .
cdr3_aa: CAISESPGEETQYF
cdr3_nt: TGTGCCATCAGTGAGTCCCCAGGGGAGGAGACCCAGTACTTC

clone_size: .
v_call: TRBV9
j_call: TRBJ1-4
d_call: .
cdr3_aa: CASSALLGANEKLFF
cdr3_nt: TGTGCCAGCAGCGCCCTCCTAGGTGCTAATGAAAAACTGTTTTTT

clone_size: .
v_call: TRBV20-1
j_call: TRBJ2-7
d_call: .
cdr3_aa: CSAEELVGREQYF
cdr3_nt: TGCAGTGCGGAAGAGCTAGTAGGTCGCGAGCAGTACTTC

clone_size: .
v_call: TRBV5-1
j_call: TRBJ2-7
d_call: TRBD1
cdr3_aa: CASSSQGVGDEQYF
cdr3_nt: TGCGCCAGCAGCTCTCAGGGGGTCGGCGACGAGCAGTACTTC

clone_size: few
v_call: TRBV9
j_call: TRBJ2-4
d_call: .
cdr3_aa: CASGGGYGQNIQYF
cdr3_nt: TGTGCCAGCGGGGGGGGCTACGGGCAAAACATTCAGTACTTC

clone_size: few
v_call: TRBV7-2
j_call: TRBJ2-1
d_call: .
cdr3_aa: CASSLEGGVSYNEQFF
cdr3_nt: TGTGCCAGCAGCTTAGAAGGAGGGGTCTCCTACAATGAGCAGTTCTTC

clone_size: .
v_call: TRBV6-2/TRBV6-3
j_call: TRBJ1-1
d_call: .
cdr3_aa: CASTPRLMNTEAFF
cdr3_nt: TGTGCCAGCACCCCAAGACTTATGAACACTGAAGCTTTCTTT

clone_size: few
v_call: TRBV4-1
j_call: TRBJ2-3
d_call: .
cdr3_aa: CASSQGGLRSSTDTQYF
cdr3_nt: TGCGCCAGCAGCCAAGGAGGACTCCGATCTAGCACAGATACGCAGTATTTT

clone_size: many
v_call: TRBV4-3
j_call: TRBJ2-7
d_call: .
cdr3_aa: CASSQLQGGSYEQYF
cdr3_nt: TGCGCCAGCAGCCAACTACAGGGAGGCTCCTACGAGCAGTACTTC

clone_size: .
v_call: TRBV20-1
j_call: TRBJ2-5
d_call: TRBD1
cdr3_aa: CSAIGTGGGTTQETQYF
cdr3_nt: TGCAGTGCAATAGGGACAGGGGGCGGTACTACCCAAGAGACCCAGTACTTC

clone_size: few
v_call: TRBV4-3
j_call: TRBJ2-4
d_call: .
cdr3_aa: CASSQVIGGNIQYF
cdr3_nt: TGCGCCAGCAGCCAAGTGATCGGGGGAAACATTCAGTACTTC

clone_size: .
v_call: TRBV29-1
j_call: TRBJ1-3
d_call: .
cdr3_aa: CSASTDSGNTIYF
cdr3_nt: TGCAGCGCCTCGACAGACTCTGGAAACACCATATATTTT

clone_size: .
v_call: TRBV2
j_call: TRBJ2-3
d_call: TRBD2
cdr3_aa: CGLRVAGGSTDTQYF
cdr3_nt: TGCGGCCTTCGGGTGGCGGGGGGAAGCACAGATACGCAGTATTTT

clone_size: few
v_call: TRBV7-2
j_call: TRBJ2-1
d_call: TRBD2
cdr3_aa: CASSLGTSGGPRSYNEQFF
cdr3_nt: TGTGCCAGCAGCTTGGGGACTAGCGGGGGACCCCGCTCCTACAATGAGCAGTTCTTC

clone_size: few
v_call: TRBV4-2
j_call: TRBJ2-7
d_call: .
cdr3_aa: CASSQPFSYEQYF
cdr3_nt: TGTGCCAGCAGCCAACCCTTCTCCTACGAGCAGTACTTC

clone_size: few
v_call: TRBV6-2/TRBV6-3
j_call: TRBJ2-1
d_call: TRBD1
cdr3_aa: CASSTARTGGRRNEQFF
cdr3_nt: TGTGCCAGCAGTACTGCCCGGACAGGGGGTCGCCGCAATGAGCAGTTCTTC

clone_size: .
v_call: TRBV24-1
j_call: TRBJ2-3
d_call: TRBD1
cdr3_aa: CATSDLGHRGSTDTQYF
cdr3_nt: TGTGCCACCAGTGATTTGGGCCACAGGGGAAGCACAGATACGCAGTATTTT

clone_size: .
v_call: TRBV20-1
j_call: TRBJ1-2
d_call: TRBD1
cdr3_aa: CSPHHKTGNYGYTF
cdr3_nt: TGCAGTCCCCACCATAAGACAGGGAACTATGGCTACACCTTC

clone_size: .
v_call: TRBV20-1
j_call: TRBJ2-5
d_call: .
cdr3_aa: CSAKLMGSGRETQYF
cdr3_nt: TGCAGTGCTAAGCTTATGGGGTCCGGCCGGGAGACCCAGTACTTC

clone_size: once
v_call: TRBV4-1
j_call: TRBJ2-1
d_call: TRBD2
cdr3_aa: CASSQESLAGIINEQFF
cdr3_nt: TGCGCCAGCAGCCAAGAAAGCCTAGCGGGGATTATCAATGAGCAGTTCTTC

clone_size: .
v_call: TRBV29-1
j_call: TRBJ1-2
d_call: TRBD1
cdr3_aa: CSVTGTGVHYGYTF
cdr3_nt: TGCAGCGTCACCGGGACAGGGGTTCACTATGGCTACACCTTC

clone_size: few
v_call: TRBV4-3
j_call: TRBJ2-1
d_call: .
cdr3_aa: CASRFTLASPLDEQFF
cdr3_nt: TGCGCCAGCAGGTTCACTCTAGCTTCCCCACTCGATGAGCAGTTCTTC

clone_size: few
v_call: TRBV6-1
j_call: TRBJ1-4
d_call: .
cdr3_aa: CASILHVGAENEKLFF
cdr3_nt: TGTGCCAGCATTTTGCACGTCGGGGCCGAGAATGAAAAACTGTTTTTT

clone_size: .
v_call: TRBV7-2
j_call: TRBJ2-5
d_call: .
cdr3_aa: CASSFAGLRETQYF
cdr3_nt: TGTGCCAGCAGCTTTGCAGGGCTGAGGGAGACCCAGTACTTC

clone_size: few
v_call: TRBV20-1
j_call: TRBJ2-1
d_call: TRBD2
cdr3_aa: CSARRRGDNEQFF
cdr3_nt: TGCAGTGCTAGACGTCGGGGGGACAATGAGCAGTTCTTC

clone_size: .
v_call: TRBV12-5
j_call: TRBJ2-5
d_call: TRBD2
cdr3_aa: CASGLRSQEAGGLEETQYF
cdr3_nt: TGTGCTAGTGGTTTGCGATCCCAAGAAGCGGGGGGGCTAGAGGAGACCCAGTACTTC

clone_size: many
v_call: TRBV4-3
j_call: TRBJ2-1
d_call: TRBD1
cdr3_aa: CASSRQWGTGDNEQFF
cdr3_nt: TGCGCCAGCAGCCGCCAATGGGGGACAGGGGATAATGAGCAGTTCTTC

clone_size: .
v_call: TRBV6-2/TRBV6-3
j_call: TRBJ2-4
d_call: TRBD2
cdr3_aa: CASSLGTSGVFKNIQYF
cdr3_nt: TGTGCCAGCAGCCTCGGGACTAGCGGGGTATTCAAAAACATTCAGTACTTC

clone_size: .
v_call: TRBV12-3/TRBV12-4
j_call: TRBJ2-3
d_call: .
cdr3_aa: CASAPTTSTDTQYF
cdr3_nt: TGTGCCAGCGCCCCGACAACTAGCACAGATACGCAGTATTTT

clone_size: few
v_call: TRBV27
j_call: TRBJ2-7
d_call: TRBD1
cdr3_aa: CASSWGTDEQYF
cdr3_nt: TGTGCCAGCAGTTGGGGGACAGACGAGCAGTACTTC

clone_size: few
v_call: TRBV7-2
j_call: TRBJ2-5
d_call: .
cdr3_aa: CASSLVSGRQETQYF
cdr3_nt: TGTGCCAGCAGCTTAGTATCGGGGAGACAAGAGACCCAGTACTTC

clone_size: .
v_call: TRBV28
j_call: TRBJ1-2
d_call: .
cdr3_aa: CASSPFGYSNYGYTF
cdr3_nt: TGTGCCAGCAGTCCCTTCGGTTATTCCAACTATGGCTACACCTTC

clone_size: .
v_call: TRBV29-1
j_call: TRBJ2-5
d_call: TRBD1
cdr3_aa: CSVRGQVLGETQYF
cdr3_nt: TGCAGCGTTAGGGGACAGGTCCTGGGGGAGACCCAGTACTTC

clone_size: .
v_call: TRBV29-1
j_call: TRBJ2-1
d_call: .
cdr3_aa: CSGSRDVDNEQFF
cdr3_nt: TGCAGCGGCAGCCGGGACGTCGACAATGAGCAGTTCTTC

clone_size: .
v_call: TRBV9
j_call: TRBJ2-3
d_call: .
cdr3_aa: CASSPPVEDTQYF
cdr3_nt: TGTGCCAGCAGCCCACCTGTCGAAGATACGCAGTATTTT

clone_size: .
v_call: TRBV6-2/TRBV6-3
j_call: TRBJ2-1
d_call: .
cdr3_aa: CASSYPGTPDNEQFF
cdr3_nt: TGTGCCAGCAGTTATCCCGGGACCCCTGACAATGAGCAGTTCTTC

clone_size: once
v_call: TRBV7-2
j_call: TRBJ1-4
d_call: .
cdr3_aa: CASSLSSGKLFF
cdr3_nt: TGTGCCAGCAGCTTAAGTTCCGGTAAACTGTTTTTT

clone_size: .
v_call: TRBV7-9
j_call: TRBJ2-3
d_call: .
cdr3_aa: CASSPKLRTEGDTQYF
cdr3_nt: TGTGCCAGCAGCCCAAAACTTCGGACTGAGGGGGATACGCAGTATTTT

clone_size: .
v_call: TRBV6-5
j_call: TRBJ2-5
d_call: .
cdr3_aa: CASSYQAGLRETQYF
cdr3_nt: TGTGCCAGCAGTTACCAGGCAGGACTAAGAGAGACCCAGTACTTC

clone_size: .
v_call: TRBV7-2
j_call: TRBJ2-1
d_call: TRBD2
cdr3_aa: CASSLVGTRSNNEQFF
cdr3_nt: TGTGCCAGCAGCTTAGTCGGGACTAGATCCAACAATGAGCAGTTCTTC

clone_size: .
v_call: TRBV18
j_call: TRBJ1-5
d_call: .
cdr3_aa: CASSTNSGTGFLNQPQHF
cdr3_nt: TGTGCCAGCTCAACAAACTCGGGTACAGGTTTCCTCAATCAGCCCCAGCATTTT

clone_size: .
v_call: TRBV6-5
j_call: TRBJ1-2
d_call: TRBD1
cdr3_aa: CASSLKTGARGYTF
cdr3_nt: TGTGCCAGCAGTCTAAAGACAGGGGCACGCGGCTACACCTTC

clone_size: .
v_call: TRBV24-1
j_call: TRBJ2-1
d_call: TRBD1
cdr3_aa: CATSDHGQGGNEQFF
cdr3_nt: TGTGCCACCAGTGACCACGGACAGGGCGGCAATGAGCAGTTCTTC

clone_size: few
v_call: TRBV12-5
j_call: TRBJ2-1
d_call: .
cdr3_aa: CASGSSGTRINEQFF
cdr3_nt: TGTGCTAGTGGTTCCTCCGGGACTCGCATCAATGAGCAGTTCTTC

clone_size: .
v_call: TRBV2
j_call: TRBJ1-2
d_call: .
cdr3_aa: CASRPLRGYTF
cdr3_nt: TGTGCCAGCAGACCTCTACGCGGCTACACCTTC

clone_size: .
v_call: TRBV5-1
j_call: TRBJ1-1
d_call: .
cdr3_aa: CASSHGTMNTEAFF
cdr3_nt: TGCGCCAGCAGCCACGGGACAATGAACACTGAAGCTTTCTTT

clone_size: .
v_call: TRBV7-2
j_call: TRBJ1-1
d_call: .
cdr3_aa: CASSSRAFGLGTEAFF
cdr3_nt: TGTGCCAGCAGCTCCCGGGCCTTCGGGCTGGGCACTGAAGCTTTCTTT

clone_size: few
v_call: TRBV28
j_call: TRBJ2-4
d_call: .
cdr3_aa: CASSFRGDSPKNIQYF
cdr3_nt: TGTGCCAGCAGTTTTAGGGGGGATTCACCCAAAAACATTCAGTACTTC

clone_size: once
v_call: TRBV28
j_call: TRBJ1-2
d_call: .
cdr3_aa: CASRSRYGYTF
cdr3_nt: TGTGCCAGCAGGAGCAGATATGGCTACACCTTC

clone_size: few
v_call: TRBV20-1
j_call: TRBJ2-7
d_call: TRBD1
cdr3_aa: CSETGTGVLEQYF
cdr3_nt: TGCAGCGAGACCGGGACAGGGGTCCTCGAGCAGTACTTC

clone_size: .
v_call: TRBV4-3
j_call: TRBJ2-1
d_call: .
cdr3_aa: CASSQQQASYNEQFF
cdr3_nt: TGCGCCAGCAGCCAGCAACAGGCCTCCTACAATGAGCAGTTCTTC